This T cell receptor beta chain was sequenced during a study of T cell responses to AZD1222 COVID-19 vaccine (dated by TCRdb to about 2021). In the study overall: Because spike-specific TCR depth and breadth did not differ between the two schedules, AZD1222 recipients who got a second dose at roughly 4 weeks were pooled with those who got a second dose at roughly 12 weeks. A total of over 230 trial participants underwent TCR sequencing, of whom roughly 210 had received two doses of AZD1222 and some 25 had received two doses of the MenACWY control vaccine. Trial participants were enrolled by age into subgroups of 18-55, 56-69 and 70-plus years, and about 150, 27 and 61 TCR-sequenced participants, respectively, were included in these subgroups.

With respect to this clone: The clone's antigen remains unknown. Base qualities are not at hand, and no much larger clone is one base apart.

Broader findings and caveats from the paper: Only a handful of AZD1222 recipients were SARS-CoV-2 seropositive at baseline, limiting conclusions about previously exposed vaccinees. Reportedly, almost half of the unique spike-specific TCRs recognized epitopes lying outside the regions that are mutated in the B.1.351 and B.1.1.7 variants. Because no day 14 peak-response samples were available, repertoires were characterized only after the peak T cell response. Participants were mostly white British, with more females than males. The authors suggested clonal diversity may have been underestimated. Spike-specific TCR breadth and depth rose significantly after two AZD1222 doses compared with day 0 and with MenACWY recipients. The vaccine-associated CD4 TCRs covered the entire spike protein, and the dominant responses fell in regions 160-218 and 743-854. The 56-69-year group was small, and its depth increase did not reach significance, likely because of low power.

The CDR3 regions of human TCRbeta chains were analyzed by immunosequencing. From the authors' description of their analysis: TCRs in the repertoires were matched against a reference library of SARS-CoV-2-specific TCRs that had been generated with the MIRA antigen-specificity platform. Breadth was defined as the fraction of unique TCRs that were SARS-CoV-2-associated, and depth was defined as the fraction of total T cells that were SARS-CoV-2-associated. Using the MIRA data, each spike-specific TCR was assigned both to the spike region to which the TCR was reactive and to a CD4 or CD8 class. Log10-transformed breadth and depth values were compared by one-way ANOVA with Sidak's multiple comparisons tests. What TCRdb holds here is the immuneACCESS table cut down to in-frame rearrangements. Part of the clones is not present; checked against another copy, under half of the missing clones reflect an unresolved V gene, and the others are unexplained. The DNA gave D and trimming, while V, J and clone size come from that table. The sample contains 150,000 or so clones, over 75% of them found a single time. Less than 1.6% of the sample belongs to the ten largest clones.

The time point label on this specimen signifies: baseline before first vaccination. The vaccinee samples were drawn from two UK trials, COV001 and COV002, one of which was a single-blind randomized controlled phase 2/3 trial testing AZD1222 (ChAdOx1 nCoV-19) in healthy adults. For TCRbeta chain sequencing, PBMC samples were collected from trial participants at day 0 and at day 28 after the second dose. The CDR3 goes from the cysteine to the phenylalanine over 16 residues. Kept here is only the CDR3 DNA, which spans 48 bases and is read in frame from base 1. The germline V gene encodes CDR1 MDHEN and CDR2 SYDVKM. Here V drops 11 bases and J drops 0 bases, and the junction holds 13 bases not matched to any gene.

This specimen consisted of peripheral blood, obtained on day 0 of AZD1222 vaccination. This chain is built from TRBV28 and TRBJ1-5, with TRBD1 matching 7 junction bases. The sequence was obtained from an adult in good health. The nucleotide sequence reads TGTGCCGTCAAGCAGGGGGGACTATTTAGCAATCAGCCCCAGCATTTT. Translated, this is CAVKQGGLFSNQPQHF.